This is a list of T cell receptor beta chains from one sample in a study of OX40 agonist ivuxolimab in advanced cancers. Libraries were prepared by immunoSEQ multiplex PCR; TCRdb keeps only in-frame clonotypes and omits some of them. There are under 80,000 clones in the sample; less than 95% occur only once, and less than 2% lies in the top ten. This specimen consisted of CD4+ or CD8+ T cells sorted from blood, obtained in a trial of the OX40 agonist ivuxolimab. Receptors originate from an adult with an advanced solid tumor such as melanoma, head and neck, liver or kidney cancer. Each CDR3 is given with its conserved first and last residue. A D gene is named only where the DNA matches it firmly.

d_call: NA; v_call: TRBV6-1; cdr3_aa: CASSGWGREDQPQHF
d_call: NA; v_call: TRBV7-2; cdr3_aa: CASSPRAYVEKLFF
d_call: TRBD1; v_call: TRBV7-3; cdr3_aa: CASSQGVDNEQFF
d_call: TRBD1; v_call: TRBV19; cdr3_aa: CASRKGGSHLGEQYF
d_call: NA; v_call: TRBV4-2; cdr3_aa: CASSRQNRDSYGYTF
d_call: TRBD2; v_call: TRBV2; cdr3_aa: CASSERAGGYEQYF
d_call: NA; v_call: TRBV7-9; cdr3_aa: CASSLGTGDTEAFF
d_call: NA; v_call: TRBV6-5; cdr3_aa: CASSSPTGTGELFF
d_call: TRBD2; v_call: TRBV5-8; cdr3_aa: CASSRGTSGRNEQFF
d_call: NA; v_call: TRBV5-5; cdr3_aa: CASSLYRAYEQYF
d_call: NA; v_call: TRBV27; cdr3_aa: CASRARGHQYF
d_call: NA; v_call: TRBV5-1; cdr3_aa: CASSLRQGRNTGELFF
d_call: NA; v_call: TRBV5-1; cdr3_aa: CASSWEGGNEKLFF
d_call: TRBD1; v_call: TRBV19; cdr3_aa: CASSPTSTGGIDTQYF
d_call: NA; v_call: TRBV5-5; cdr3_aa: CASSLVGKTEAFF
d_call: TRBD1; v_call: TRBV18; cdr3_aa: CASSTTGTGGSRWTEAFF
d_call: NA; v_call: TRBV2; cdr3_aa: CASSNTRNTEAFF
d_call: TRBD1; v_call: TRBV7-2; cdr3_aa: CASSQGGGSTDTQYF
d_call: TRBD1; v_call: TRBV7-2; cdr3_aa: CASRSGTGGPPLHF
d_call: NA; v_call: TRBV2; cdr3_aa: CASCLGQGVNTEAFF
d_call: TRBD1; v_call: TRBV7-2; cdr3_aa: CASSLGGQVPSYTF